This T cell receptor (beta chain) was documented in a study of blood T cell repertoires in COVID-19. Study in general: Samples representing acute and convalescent COVID-19 were sourced from the United States, Italy and Spain. T cells, B-cell-depleted T cells, or PBMCs supplied cDNA or gDNA.

V shed 2 bases and J shed 1 base, with 9 bases lying between them. Looked up from germline, CDR1 is SNHLY and CDR2 is FYNNEI. The CDR3 loop spans 15 amino acids. In the original analysis: How many nucleated cells were present was estimated from reference gene primer amplification. Clones were sequenced by immunoSEQ multiplex PCR, and TCRdb holds only the in-frame ones, with some missing. The V and J calls and clone size are taken from that table; D and trimming were inferred from the DNA. The repertoire holds roughly 220,000 clones, with over 70% as singletons. This TCR came from a woman in her sixties or seventies with acute or convalescent COVID-19. The chain recombines TRBV2 with TRBJ1-5; no clear D gene. The sequencing sample was made of peripheral blood. CDR3 loop: CASSEWTSSNQPQHF. The DNA of the CDR3 is TGTGCCAGCAGTGAATGGACTTCAAGCAATCAGCCCCAGCATTTT. The full variable domain, completed using reference TRBV2 and TRBJ1-5, is EPEVTQTPSHQVTQMGQEVILRCVPISNHLYFYWYRQILGQKVEFLVSFYNNEISEKSEIFDDQFSVERPDGSNFTLKIRSTKLEDSAMYFCASSEWTSSNQPQHFGDGTRLSIL.